These 8 T cell receptor beta chains originate from one sample sequenced in a study of human T cells and chemical hapten exposure. TCRdb independently ran MiXCR on the RACE reads; one entry per CDR3 protein. The repertoire has around 120,000 distinct CDR3 sequences, roughly 13% of them found once; the top ten carry 2.8%. Time point reported: pre-sensitization, week 0. Treatment in this sample: therapeutic diphenylcyclopropenone sensitization with weekly scalp DPC. The specimen comprised whole blood, sampled in connection with sensitization to the hapten diphenylcyclopropenone (DPC). These receptor sequences come from a young woman with alopecia areata. Some clones in this sample may be carry-over from other donors' samples.

This clonotype has a count of ten or more. The V call is TRBV20-1, the J call TRBJ2-2, with D unclear. In germline, CDR1 is DFQATT, CDR2 SNEGSKA (reference sequence). The CDR3 length is 14 residues. V was trimmed by 0 bases and J by 4 bases, leaving 9 bases between them. The CDR3 DNA reads TGCAGTGCTAGAGAACAGCGCCCCACCGGGGAGCTGTTTTTT. As protein: CSAREQRPTGELFF.

A few counts support this clonotype. The CDR3 region has the DNA TGTGCCAGCAGTCACGGACAGGGGACCTACAATGAGCAGTTCTTC. Amino acid sequence: CASSHGQGTYNEQFF. V and J are TRBV27 and TRBJ2-1; 9 bases line up with TRBD1. Germline loops: CDR1 MNHEY, CDR2 SMNVEV (reference sequence). CDR3 length: 15 amino acids. Trimming took 5 bases from V and 2 from J; bases not matched to a gene: 4.

The chain uses TRBV28 and TRBJ2-7; no clear D gene. The V end lost 2 bases, the J end lost 4 bases, and 9 bases lay between the germline ends. This CDR3 contains 13 residues. CDR1 and CDR2 (germline): MDHEN, SYDVKM. The CDR3 protein is CASSLGDIYEQYF. The CDR3 DNA follows: TGTGCCAGCAGTTTAGGCGACATTTACGAGCAGTACTTC.

The table lists this clonotype with a few counts. The chain employs TRBV18 and TRBJ1-2; D is unclear. The CDR3 spans 12 residues. Germline V gene lookup returns CDR1 KGHSH and CDR2 LQKENI. Trimming shortened V by 3 bases and J by 4 bases, and 6 bases separated the two germline ends. CDR3 nucleotide sequence: TGTGCCAGCTCACCCGCCCCCTATGGCTACACCTTC. Protein: CASSPAPYGYTF.

The sample holds a few counts of this clonotype. V usage is TRBV11-2 and J usage is TRBJ2-2, with D possibly matching TRBD1 (5 bases). There are 17 residues in the CDR3. V dropped 5 bases and J dropped 0 bases, with 16 bases sitting between them. Germline-derived CDR1 and CDR2 are SGHAT and FQNNGV. As DNA, the CDR3 is TGTGCCAGCAGCAGAGGCGGACAAACCCCGAACACCGGGGAGCTGTTTTTT. Residues: CASSRGGQTPNTGELFF.

This clonotype was detected a few times. The V call is TRBV28, the J call TRBJ1-2; 7 bases are shared with TRBD1. The CDR3 consists of 13 residues. After removal of 6 bases from V and 2 bases from J, the junction contained 3 bases not matched to a gene. Germline V CDR1 and CDR2: MDHEN, SYDVKM. CDR3 loop: CASRGQRNYGYTF. CDR3 nucleotides: TGTGCCAGCAGGGGACAGCGGAACTATGGCTACACCTTC.

In this sample, this clonotype turned up a few times. The chain is built from TRBV5-6 and TRBJ1-2; no reliable D call. Germline assignment: CDR1 SGHDT and CDR2 YYEEEE. This CDR3 region has 14 residues. The V gene lost 1 base and the J gene lost 2 bases, with 9 bases spanning the gap. CDR3 region: CASSLPQINYGYTF. CDR3 in DNA: TGTGCCAGCAGCTTGCCTCAGATCAACTATGGCTACACCTTC.

The V gene is TRBV19, the J gene TRBJ2-7, with D tentatively TRBD2 (5 bases). With 3 bases removed from V and 4 bases from J, the gap between germline ends came to 10 bases. CDR3 length: 13 residues. Germline V lookup: CDR1 LNHDA, CDR2 SQIVND (reference sequence). The CDR3 coding sequence is TGTGCCAGTAGTATGGGGAGCACATACGAGCAGTACTTC. Its protein is CASSMGSTYEQYF.